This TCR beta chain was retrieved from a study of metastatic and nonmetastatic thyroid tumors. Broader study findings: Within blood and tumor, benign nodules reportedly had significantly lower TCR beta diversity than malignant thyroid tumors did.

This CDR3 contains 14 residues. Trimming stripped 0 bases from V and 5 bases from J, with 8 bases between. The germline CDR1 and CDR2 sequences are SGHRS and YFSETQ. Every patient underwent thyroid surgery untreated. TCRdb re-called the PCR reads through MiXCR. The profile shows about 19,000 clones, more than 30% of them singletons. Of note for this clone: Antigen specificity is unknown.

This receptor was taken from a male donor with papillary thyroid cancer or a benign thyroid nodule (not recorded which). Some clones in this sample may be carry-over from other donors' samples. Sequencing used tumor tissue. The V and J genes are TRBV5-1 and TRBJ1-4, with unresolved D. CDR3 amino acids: CASSLVAANEKLFF. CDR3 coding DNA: TGCGCCAGCAGCTTGGTGGCGGCGAATGAAAAACTGTTTTTT. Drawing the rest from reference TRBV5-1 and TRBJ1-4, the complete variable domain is KAGVTQTPRYLIKTRGQQVTLSCSPISGHRSVSWYQQTPGQGLQFLFEYFSETQRNKGNFPGRFSGRQFSNSRSEMNVSTLELGDSALYLCASSLVAANEKLFFGSGTQLSVL.